Sequencing of this TCR beta chain was carried out in a study of a mutant IDH1 vaccine in newly diagnosed glioma. About the research overall: The first vaccination came 4-6 weeks after radiotherapy alone, or with temozolomide cycles. Of the patients given treatment, roughly 62% were male and 37.5% were female, and a mean age of roughly 40 years was recorded.

The table came from immunoSEQ multiplex PCR; TCRdb's copy has only in-frame clones and leaves some out. Of roughly 50,000 clones in the sample, 84% were seen once. The study's findings and limits: The vaccine induced immune responses, and these occurred in roughly 95% of patients.

The CDR3 is 13 residues long. Germline V gene data show CDR1 as SGHNT and CDR2 as YYREEE (reference sequence). V was cut by 4 bases and J by 4 bases, with 11 bases left in between. Time point in this sample: week 35, safety follow-up. Each dose of the vaccine consisted of 300 ug of mutant IDH1 20-mer peptide, with topical imiquimod. Patients in the study were vaccinated eight times, receiving shots in weeks 1, 3, 5, 7, 11, 15, 19 and 23. In the case of this clone: Its antigen is unidentified.

The receptor was isolated from a young woman with glioma. Sample: PBMCs, taken from a glioma patient whose treatment included an IDH1 peptide vaccine. This sequence joins TRBV5-4 and TRBJ1-2, with D perhaps matching TRBD1 (5 bases). The CDR3, as DNA: TGTGCCAGCAGCCTCATCGGGGGCTATGGCTACACCTTC. Translating it yields CASSLIGGYGYTF.